The text below deals with one TCR beta chain. The same CDR3 can be traced to other DNA sequences in this sample. TCRdb's copy holds only in-frame clones and misses some; the assay was immunoSEQ multiplex PCR. The table lists some 190,000 clones, about 80% of them singletons, with about 8.3% in the top ten. This sample was taken from a study of blood T cell repertoires in COVID-19. Study information: Material from acute and convalescent COVID-19 was sourced from the United States, Italy and Spain.

CDR3 length: 16 amino acids. Germline CDR1 SGHRS, CDR2 YFSETQ. V was pared by 0 bases and J by 6 bases, with 2 bases of the junction left unmatched. This chain joins TRBV5-1 and TRBJ2-1, with 14 bases that match TRBD2. The source material was peripheral blood. The clonotype comes from a woman aged 80 or over with COVID-19, enrolled during active disease. The CDR3 sequence is CASSLGLAGGLNEQFF. CDR3 bases: TGCGCCAGCAGCTTGGGACTAGCGGGGGGGCTCAATGAGCAGTTCTTC.